This T cell receptor beta chain derives from a study of blood T cell repertoires in COVID-19. Trimming took off 2 bases at V and 4 bases at J, with 17 bases between the two ends. The CDR3 runs 15 residues. Germline V gene data show CDR1 as SQVTM and CDR2 as ANQGSEA. In the authors' methods: Reference gene primers were amplified, and this amplification served to estimate nucleated cell counts. Profiled with immunoSEQ multiplex PCR; TCRdb holds only in-frame clones, not every one. The V and J calls and clone size were taken over from that table, and D and trimming were inferred from the DNA. This sample has tens of thousands of clones, with around 76% found just once.

The sample consisted of peripheral blood. The chain links TRBV29-1 to TRBJ1-2; weak D call: TRBD1 (5 bases). This receptor was identified in a woman older than 75 with active or convalescent COVID-19. The CDR3 DNA is TGCAGCGTTGAATACTTGCCTCCCGGGGGCTATGGCTACACCTTC. It encodes CSVEYLPPGGYGYTF. The full variable domain, rest sourced from reference TRBV29-1 and TRBJ1-2, is SAVISQKPSRDICQRGTSLTIQCQVDSQVTMMFWYRQQPGQSLTLIATANQGSEATYESGFVIDKFPISRPNLTFSTLTVSNMSPEDSSIYLCSVEYLPPGGYGYTFGSGTRLTVV.